The entry below gives a single T cell receptor (beta chain) sequence along with its context. Its antigen is currently unknown. These data originate in a study of shared clonotypes between healthy human individuals. Study-wide results and caveats: Sharing across four donors was highest in naive CD4 (around 5%) and lowest in memory CD8 (around 0.4%).

CD8 cells regarded as naive lacked CD45RO, were positively chosen for CCR7, and omitted terminally differentiated effector memory CD45RA+ cells. Profiled with immunoSEQ multiplex PCR; TCRdb holds only in-frame clones, not every one. The profile covers fewer than 800,000 clones, with under 95% appearing a single time and nearly 25% taken by the ten largest. Trimming removed 5 bases from V and 2 bases from J, with 13 bases in between. From germline, CDR1 is SGHVS and CDR2 FNYEAQ. The CDR3 contains 15 residues. Sequenced input: naive CD8+ T cells sorted from blood. The rearrangement links TRBV7-6 to TRBJ2-1; perhaps TRBD1 as D (6 bases). The sequence derives from a man in his thirties or forties in good health. The CDR3 protein is CASSTRQAAYNEQFF. The CDR3 DNA is TGTGCCAGCAGCACACGACAGGCCGCCTACAATGAGCAGTTCTTC.